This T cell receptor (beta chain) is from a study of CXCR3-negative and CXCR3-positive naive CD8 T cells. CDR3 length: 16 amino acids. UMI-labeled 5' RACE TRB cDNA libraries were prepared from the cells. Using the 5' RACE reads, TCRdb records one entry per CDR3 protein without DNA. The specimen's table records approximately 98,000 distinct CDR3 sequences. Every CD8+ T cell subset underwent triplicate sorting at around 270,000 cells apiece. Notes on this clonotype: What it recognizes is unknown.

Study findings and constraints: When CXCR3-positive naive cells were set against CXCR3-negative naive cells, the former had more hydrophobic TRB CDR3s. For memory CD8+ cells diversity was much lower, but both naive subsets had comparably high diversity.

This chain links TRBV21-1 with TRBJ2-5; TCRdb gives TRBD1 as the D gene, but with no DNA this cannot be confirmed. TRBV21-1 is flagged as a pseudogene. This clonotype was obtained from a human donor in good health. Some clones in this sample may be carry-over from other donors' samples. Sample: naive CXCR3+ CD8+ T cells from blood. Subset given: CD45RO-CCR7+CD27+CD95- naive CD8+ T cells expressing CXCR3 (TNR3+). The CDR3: CASRRGGRGAVETQYF.